This T cell receptor beta chain derives from a study of T-cell memory formation after mild COVID-19. Via MiXCR, TCRdb re-called the 5' RACE reads, giving one row per CDR3 protein. The sample has roughly 200,000 distinct CDR3 sequences, more than 15% seen once. CDR1 KGHSH and CDR2 LQKENI come from the germline V gene. V was clipped by 11 bases and J by 2 bases, with 17 bases between them. This CDR3 contains 14 residues. This clonotype has at least ten counts. Antigen: not known. Study-level points and caveats: There was no confirmation that second-wave clones peaking on day 37 were SARS-CoV-2 specific.

The chain links TRBV18 to TRBJ2-3; TRBD2 might be the D (5 bases). Sample: PBMCs or a T cell subset sorted from them (not recorded which). This sequence originates from an adult woman who had mild COVID-19 (a few samples of this study predate the infection). Cell type and time point are not known. The CDR3 region is CAGREGLNTDTQYF. DNA of the CDR3: TGTGCCGGGCGTGAGGGCCTCAACACAGATACGCAGTATTTT.